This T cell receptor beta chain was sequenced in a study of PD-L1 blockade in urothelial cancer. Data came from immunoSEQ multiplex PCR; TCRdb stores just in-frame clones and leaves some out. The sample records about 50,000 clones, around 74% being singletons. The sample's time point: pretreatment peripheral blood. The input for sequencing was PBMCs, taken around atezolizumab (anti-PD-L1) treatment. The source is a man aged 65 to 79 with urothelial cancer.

CDR3 protein: CASSIQGASSYEQYF. In DNA form, the CDR3 reads TGTGCCAGTAGTATACAGGGGGCCAGCTCCTACGAGCAGTACTTC. The chain recombines TRBV19 with TRBJ2-7; 8 nucleotides agree with TRBD1. The CDR3 extends over 15 amino acids. The germline gives CDR1 LNHDA, CDR2 SQIVND (reference sequence). The junction had 3 bases not matched to a gene; V was cut back by 2 bases and J by 0 bases.